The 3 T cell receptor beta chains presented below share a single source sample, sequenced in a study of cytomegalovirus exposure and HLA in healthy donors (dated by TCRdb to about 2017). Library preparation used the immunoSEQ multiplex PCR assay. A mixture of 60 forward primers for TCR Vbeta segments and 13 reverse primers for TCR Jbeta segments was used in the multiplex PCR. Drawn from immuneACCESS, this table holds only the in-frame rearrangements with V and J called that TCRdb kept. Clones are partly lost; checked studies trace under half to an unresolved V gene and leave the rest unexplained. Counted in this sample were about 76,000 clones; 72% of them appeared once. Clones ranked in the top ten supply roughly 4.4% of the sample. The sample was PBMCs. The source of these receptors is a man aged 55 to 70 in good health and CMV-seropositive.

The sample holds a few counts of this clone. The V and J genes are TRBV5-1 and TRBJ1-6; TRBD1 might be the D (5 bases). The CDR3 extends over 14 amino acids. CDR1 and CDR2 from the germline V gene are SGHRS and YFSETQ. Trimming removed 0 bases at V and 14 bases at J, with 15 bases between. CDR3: CASSLVGLHGALHF. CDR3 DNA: TGCGCCAGCAGCTTGGTGGGGCTCCATGGTGCCCTCCACTTT. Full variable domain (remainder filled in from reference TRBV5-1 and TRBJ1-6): KAGVTQTPRYLIKTRGQQVTLSCSPISGHRSVSWYQQTPGQGLQFLFEYFSETQRNKGNFPGRFSGRQFSNSRSEMNVSTLELGDSALYLCASSLVGLHGALHFGNGTRLTVT.

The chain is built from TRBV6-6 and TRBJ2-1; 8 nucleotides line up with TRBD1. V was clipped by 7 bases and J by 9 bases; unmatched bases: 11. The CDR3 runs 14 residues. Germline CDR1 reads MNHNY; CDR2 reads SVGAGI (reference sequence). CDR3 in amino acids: CASNTGTGLTEQFF. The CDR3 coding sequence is TGTGCCAGCAACACAGGGACAGGCCTCACTGAGCAGTTCTTC.

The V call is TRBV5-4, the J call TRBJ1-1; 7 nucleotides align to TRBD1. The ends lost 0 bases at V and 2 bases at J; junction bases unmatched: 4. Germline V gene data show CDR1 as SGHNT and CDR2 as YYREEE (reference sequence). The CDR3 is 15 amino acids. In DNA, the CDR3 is TGTGCCAGCAGCTTGGGGGGACAGATAAACACTGAAGCTTTCTTT. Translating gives CASSLGGQINTEAFF.